This is a list of T cell receptor beta chains from one sample in a study of T cell responses to AZD1222 COVID-19 vaccine. Data came from immunoSEQ multiplex PCR; TCRdb stores just in-frame clones and leaves some out. This table has approximately 74,000 clones, roughly 85% appearing once. The specimen was peripheral blood, collected 28 days after the second AZD1222 dose. Receptors were obtained from an adult who received the AZD1222 COVID-19 vaccine. CDR3s leave out the opening cysteine and the closing phenylalanine or tryptophan. Fields, in order: J gene, V gene, CDR3 protein.

J: TRBJ1-1; V: TRBV6-2/TRBV6-3; CDR3: ASSPGTGGRRHEAF
J: TRBJ1-2; V: TRBV7-9; CDR3: ASSYTYGRHGYT
J: TRBJ1-5; V: TRBV27; CDR3: ASGSRVRQPQH
J: TRBJ1-2; V: TRBV18; CDR3: ASSPRDGNGYT
J: TRBJ2-7; V: TRBV25-1; CDR3: ASRPQGIASRSYEQY
J: TRBJ1-1; V: TRBV6-5; CDR3: ASSRTGEINTEAF
J: TRBJ1-2; V: TRBV7-6; CDR3: ASSLEGGAFFGYT
J: TRBJ1-1; V: TRBV10-3; CDR3: AISNPGTVNTEAF
J: TRBJ2-7; V: TRBV5-4; CDR3: ASSLGGGSSYEQY
J: TRBJ1-1; V: TRBV7-9; CDR3: ASSRDGTLVNTEAF
J: TRBJ1-3; V: TRBV7-6; CDR3: ASSLDPGTGNTIY
J: TRBJ2-2; V: TRBV12-3/TRBV12-4; CDR3: ASSQVGHGELF
J: TRBJ2-3; V: TRBV5-1; CDR3: ASSLDGTSTDTQY
J: TRBJ1-6; V: TRBV4-3; CDR3: ASSQGGTGDNSPLH
J: TRBJ2-2; V: TRBV9; CDR3: ASSVEGLAGGGSTPGELF
J: TRBJ1-2; V: TRBV9; CDR3: ASSTTGGGLDYLHGYT
J: TRBJ2-1; V: TRBV11-3; CDR3: ASSLGGLAPSSYNEQF
J: TRBJ1-4; V: TRBV5-4; CDR3: ASSPGRTLGEKLF
J: TRBJ2-5; V: TRBV11-2; CDR3: ASSTRLETQY
J: TRBJ1-2; V: TRBV7-9; CDR3: ASSSGQPNYGYT
J: TRBJ1-5; V: TRBV2; CDR3: ASSEWTPSNQPQH
J: TRBJ1-5; V: TRBV25-1; CDR3: ASSGGQGDSSNQPQH
J: TRBJ1-2; V: TRBV7-8; CDR3: ASSLAQDRIYGYT
J: TRBJ1-5; V: TRBV12-2; CDR3: ASRLATGNQPQH
J: TRBJ2-7; V: TRBV6-5; CDR3: ASSRDSVTYEQY
J: TRBJ2-3; V: TRBV5-1; CDR3: ASSLAEGGWTDTQY
J: TRBJ1-1; V: TRBV29-1; CDR3: SVGGSIGAF
J: TRBJ1-1; V: TRBV6-1; CDR3: ASSELGTGLATEAF
J: TRBJ1-4; V: TRBV19; CDR3: ASTISGAREKLF
J: TRBJ2-5; V: TRBV7-2; CDR3: ASSLAGLGETQY
J: TRBJ2-7; V: TRBV7-3; CDR3: ASSLSGTGRSEQY
J: TRBJ1-5; V: TRBV28; CDR3: ASRQGNQPQH
J: TRBJ2-5; V: TRBV15; CDR3: ATSRAWGAARYQETQY
J: TRBJ1-1; V: TRBV11-2; CDR3: ASSRRGDRSPPQAF
J: TRBJ1-5; V: TRBV6-5; CDR3: ASSYSTTAGQPQH
J: TRBJ2-7; V: TRBV19; CDR3: ASSIDRVNEQY
J: TRBJ2-1; V: TRBV5-4; CDR3: ASSPLEGIYNEQF
J: TRBJ1-1; V: TRBV7-2; CDR3: ASSLDGEAF
J: TRBJ2-2; V: TRBV5-5; CDR3: ASSSRFSTPGELF
J: TRBJ1-4; V: TRBV30; CDR3: AWSKTAGEKLF
J: TRBJ2-3; V: TRBV7-3; CDR3: ASSWRGGGEDTQY
J: TRBJ1-1; V: TRBV12-3/TRBV12-4; CDR3: ASSLRGTEAF
J: TRBJ2-7; V: TRBV14; CDR3: ASSQTEYEQY
J: TRBJ2-3; V: TRBV27; CDR3: ATLRLPGGSVDTQY
J: TRBJ2-1; V: TRBV5-1; CDR3: ASSSGLAGGSNEQF
J: TRBJ1-5; V: TRBV6-5; CDR3: ASRRNSNQPQH
J: TRBJ2-1; V: TRBV7-6; CDR3: ASSSGRVGSSGRNEQF
J: TRBJ2-4; V: TRBV27; CDR3: ASSPRGGSSKNIQY
J: TRBJ1-2; V: TRBV18; CDR3: ASSPGTGINNYGYT
J: TRBJ1-3; V: TRBV14; CDR3: ASSQGVTPGNTIY
J: TRBJ1-1; V: TRBV2; CDR3: ASSVRLENTEAF
J: TRBJ2-5; V: TRBV7-8; CDR3: ASGLGLGEETQY
J: TRBJ2-1; V: TRBV24-1; CDR3: ATSDTGASYNEQF
J: TRBJ2-2; V: TRBV7-2; CDR3: ASSWGTTPNTGELF
J: TRBJ1-3; V: TRBV4-1; CDR3: ASSQDRHREGSGNTIY
J: TRBJ1-5; V: TRBV19; CDR3: ASSPGQGSQPQH
J: TRBJ2-4; V: TRBV5-4; CDR3: ASSELAGALNIQY
J: TRBJ2-7; V: TRBV5-1; CDR3: ASSLFRDRGISYEQY
J: TRBJ1-2; V: TRBV6-5; CDR3: ASFGQGPSGYT